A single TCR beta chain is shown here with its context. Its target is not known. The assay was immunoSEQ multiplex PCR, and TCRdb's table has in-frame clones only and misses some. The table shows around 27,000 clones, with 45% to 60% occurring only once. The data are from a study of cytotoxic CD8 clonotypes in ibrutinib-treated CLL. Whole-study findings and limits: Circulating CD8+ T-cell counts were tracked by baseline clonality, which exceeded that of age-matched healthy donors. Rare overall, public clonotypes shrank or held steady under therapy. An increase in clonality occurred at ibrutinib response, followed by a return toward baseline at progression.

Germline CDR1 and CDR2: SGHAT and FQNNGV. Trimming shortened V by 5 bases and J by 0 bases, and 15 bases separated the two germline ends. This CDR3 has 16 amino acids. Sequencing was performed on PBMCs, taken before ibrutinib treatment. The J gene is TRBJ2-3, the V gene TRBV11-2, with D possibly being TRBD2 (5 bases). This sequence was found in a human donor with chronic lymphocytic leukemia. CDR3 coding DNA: TGTGCCAGCAGCCGTACCGGGATATTTAGCACAGATACGCAGTATTTT. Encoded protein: CASSRTGIFSTDTQYF.